This T cell receptor (beta chain) was obtained from a study of Ad26.COV2.S vaccination and SARS-CoV-2 variants. General study results and limits: Assessments of TCR breadth and depth may have underestimated the total T cell responses. Breadth, reportedly substantial, characterized the spike-specific CD8+ and CD4+ T cell responses after vaccination. It was found that vaccine and placebo recipients had similar non-spike TCR breadth.

In regard to this clone: Its antigen is as yet unknown.

Sequenced by immunoSEQ multiplex PCR; TCRdb stores in-frame clones only, minus some. The sample contains approximately 340,000 clones, about 91% of which appear only once. The material sequenced was peripheral blood, taken after recovery from COVID-19. The receptor was isolated from a human donor who had recovered from COVID-19.

CDR3 in amino acids: CASRTGLRDEQYF. The CDR3 DNA follows: TGTGCCAGTAGAACAGGGTTAAGAGACGAGCAGTACTTC. The chain uses TRBV11-2 and TRBJ2-7; maybe TRBD1 (6 bases). V was trimmed by 9 bases and J by 5 bases, leaving 17 bases between them. This CDR3 has 13 residues. The germline V gene encodes CDR1 SGHAT and CDR2 FQNNGV.